This T cell receptor (beta chain) originates from a study of blood T cell repertoires in COVID-19. Clones were read by immunoSEQ multiplex PCR, and TCRdb kept only the in-frame ones, dropping some. Of around 60,000 clones listed, roughly 83% were seen once; the top ten hold about 16%. With 4 bases removed from V and 8 bases from J, the gap between germline ends came to 15 bases. Germline V lookup: CDR1 LGHDT, CDR2 YNNKEL (reference sequence). CDR3 length: 14 residues. This clonotype was sampled from a man in his fifties or sixties with COVID-19, enrolled during active disease. Sequencing was performed on peripheral blood. The chain joins TRBV3-1 (or the pseudogene TRBV3-2) to TRBJ2-1; possible D gene TRBD1, 5 bases. CDR3 residues: CASSPVQGIHEQFF. CDR3 nucleotide sequence: TGTGCCAGCAGCCCAGTTCAGGGAATTCATGAGCAGTTCTTC.